The 26 T cell receptor beta chains below come from one sample, sequenced in a study of OX40 agonist ivuxolimab in advanced cancers. The assay was immunoSEQ multiplex PCR, and TCRdb's table has in-frame clones only and misses some. The sample includes tens of thousands of clones, 84% of them seen just once. Sequenced material: CD4+ or CD8+ T cells sorted from blood, taken in a trial of the OX40 agonist ivuxolimab. The origin of the receptors is an adult with an advanced solid tumor such as melanoma, head and neck, liver or kidney cancer.

The chain has TRBV2 and TRBJ2-7, with 8 bases aligning to TRBD1. Germline values: CDR1 SNHLY, CDR2 FYNNEI. The CDR3 runs 13 residues. Unmatched junction bases numbered 4, after V lost 6 bases and J lost 3 bases. This CDR3 reads CASSRDRNYEQYF. The CDR3 DNA reads TGTGCCAGCAGCAGGGACAGGAACTACGAGCAGTACTTC.

The chain has TRBV5-1 and TRBJ2-1; the match to TRBD2 covers 9 bases. CDR3 length: 15 amino acids. The V gene's germline CDR1 is SGHRS and CDR2 YFSETQ. With V trimmed by 8 bases and J by 2 bases, 8 bases remained unmatched. The CDR3 DNA is TGCGCCAGTAGCGTAGCGGGAGAAACCTACAATGAGCAGTTCTTC. This sequence encodes CASSVAGETYNEQFF.

This sequence joins TRBV2 and TRBJ2-7; 16 nucleotides agree with TRBD2. This CDR3 spans 20 amino acids. CDR1 and CDR2 (germline): SNHLY, FYNNEI. J gave up 5 bases and V 1 base, and 14 bases lay outside the gene matches. The CDR3 reads CASSEEAREGLAGGLNEQYF. The DNA of the CDR3 is TGTGCCAGCAGTGAAGAAGCAAGGGAGGGACTAGCGGGGGGGCTCAACGAGCAGTACTTC.

The chain's CDR3 is CASTDYNEQFF. The CDR3 DNA follows: TGTGCCAGCACCGACTACAATGAGCAGTTCTTC. The chain links TRBV2 to TRBJ2-1; unclear D gene. The CDR3 length is 11 residues. Germline CDR1 SNHLY, CDR2 FYNNEI. V was cut by 7 bases and J by 3 bases, with 4 bases left in between. Full variable domain (outside the CDR3, taken from reference TRBV2 and TRBJ2-1): EPEVTQTPSHQVTQMGQEVILRCVPISNHLYFYWYRQILGQKVEFLVSFYNNEISEKSEIFDDQFSVERPDGSNFTLKIRSTKLEDSAMYFCASTDYNEQFFGPGTRLTVL.

This clone was recorded a few times. This chain links TRBV11-2 with TRBJ2-7, with D possibly being TRBD1 or TRBD2 (5 bases each). Per germline, CDR1 SGHAT and CDR2 FQNNGV. V was cut by 5 bases and J by 3 bases, with 11 bases left in between. The CDR3 extends over 13 amino acids. CDR3 amino acids: CASSLTGGYEQYF. The CDR3 DNA reads TGTGCCAGCAGCCTTACAGGAGGCTACGAGCAGTACTTC. Full variable domain (missing parts from reference TRBV11-2 and TRBJ2-7): EAGVAQSPRYKIIEKRQSVAFWCNPISGHATLYWYQQILGQGPKLLIQFQNNGVVDDSQLPKDRFSAERLKGVDSTLKIQPAKLEDSAVYLCASSLTGGYEQYFGPGTRLTVT.

The chain couples TRBV6-5 to TRBJ1-1; D is unresolved. This CDR3 spans 15 amino acids. Germline assignment: CDR1 MNHEY and CDR2 SVGAGI. Trimming cost V 2 bases and J 0 bases, with 10 bases left between them. The CDR3 region has the DNA TGTGCCAGCAGTTACGGGAGGACGGTGAACACTGAAGCTTTCTTT. Translated, it gives CASSYGRTVNTEAFF.

V usage is TRBV28 and J usage is TRBJ2-7; weak D call: TRBD1 (6 bases). The germline gives CDR1 MDHEN, CDR2 SYDVKM. V lost 6 bases to trimming and J lost 5 bases, with 11 bases between them. The CDR3 length is 12 residues. CDR3 in DNA: TGTGCCAGCAGCACAGGGATCCACGAGCAGTACTTC. Translation gives CASSTGIHEQYF.

The chain's CDR3 is CASSFNPSSYNEQFF. The CDR3 bases are TGTGCCAGCAGCTTTAACCCGAGCTCCTACAATGAGCAGTTCTTC. This chain links TRBV11-2 with TRBJ2-1, with D unclear. V shed 3 bases and J shed 0 bases, with 9 bases lying between them. CDR1 SGHAT and CDR2 FQNNGV come from the germline V gene. CDR3 size: 15 residues.

The V call is TRBV4-1, the J call TRBJ2-1; 7 nucleotides line up with TRBD1. Germline values: CDR1 MGHRA, CDR2 YSYEKL. The CDR3 runs to 15 residues. J gave up 4 bases and V 0 bases, and 3 bases lay outside the gene matches. CDR3 sequence: CASSQEQGMYNEQFF. For the CDR3, the DNA is TGCGCCAGCAGCCAAGAACAGGGGATGTACAATGAGCAGTTCTTC.

The CDR3 nucleotides are TGTGCCAGCAGCCAAGGGTCCGCCTATGGCTACACCTTC. Translating it yields CASSQGSAYGYTF. The genes are TRBV14 and TRBJ1-2; unclear D gene. The V end was cut by 1 base, the J end by 4 bases, with 7 bases between. Germline V CDR1 and CDR2: SGHDN, FVKESK. The CDR3 runs 13 residues.

This sequence joins TRBV7-2 and TRBJ1-2; 7 bases fit TRBD1. Per the germline V gene, CDR1 is SGHTA and CDR2 is FQGNSA. Germline trimming cut 1 base from V and 6 bases from J; bases unmatched to any gene: 8. CDR3 length equals 15 residues. CDR3 in DNA: TGTGCCAGCAGCTTAGAAGGCAGGGGGGAACATGGCTACACCTTC. Protein: CASSLEGRGEHGYTF. Combining the CDR3 with reference TRBV7-2 and TRBJ1-2 gives the whole variable domain GAGVSQSPSNKVTEKGKDVELRCDPISGHTALYWYRQSLGQGLEFLIYFQGNSAPDKSGLPSDRFSAERTGGSVSTLTIQRTQQEDSAVYLCASSLEGRGEHGYTFGSGTRLTVV.

The chain joins TRBV18 to TRBJ1-4; D perhaps matches TRBD1 (5 bases). This CDR3 has 12 amino acids. Trimming took off 1 base at V and 8 bases at J, with 5 bases between the two ends. CDR1 and CDR2 from the germline V gene are KGHSH and LQKENI. In nucleotides, the CDR3 is TGTGCCAGCTCACCACGGGGCGAAAAACTGTTTTTT. Translation gives CASSPRGEKLFF.

The V gene is TRBV6-6, the J gene TRBJ2-7, with D perhaps being TRBD1 or TRBD2 (5 bases each). The CDR3 loop spans 14 amino acids. Germline CDR1 MNHNY, CDR2 SVGAGI (reference sequence). V dropped 3 bases and J dropped 2 bases, with 11 bases sitting between them. The CDR3 region is CASSYSQGAYEQYF. Written as DNA, the CDR3 is TGTGCCAGCAGTTATTCGCAGGGAGCCTACGAGCAGTACTTC.

This clone has a single count. Written as DNA, the CDR3 is TGTGCCAGCGTCGGCGGGGGCCTCAATGAGCAGTTCTTC. Translating gives CASVGGGLNEQFF. V is TRBV6-1 and J is TRBJ2-1, with D perhaps TRBD2 (7 bases). Germline lookup yields CDR1 MNHNS and CDR2 SASEGT. This CDR3 has 13 amino acids. Trimming removed 8 bases from V and 6 bases from J, with 14 bases in between.

This clone is a singleton in its sample. The rearrangement links TRBV4-1 to TRBJ2-6; D might be TRBD1 or TRBD2, each matching 5 bases. CDR1 MGHRA and CDR2 YSYEKL come from the germline V gene. Trimming removed 3 bases from V and 0 bases from J, with 24 bases in between. The CDR3 sequence is 21 residues long. The CDR3 nucleotides are TGCGCCAGCAGCCATCTCCCAGGGTGGGGAGCCGCGAGCTCTGGGGCCAACGTCCTGACTTTC. It specifies CASSHLPGWGAASSGANVLTF.

The DNA for the CDR3 is TGCGCCAGCAGCCAAGGGGCGGAATATAATTCACCCCTCCACTTT. Protein: CASSQGAEYNSPLHF. The chain carries TRBV4-1 and TRBJ1-6; D gene unclear. The germline V gene encodes CDR1 MGHRA and CDR2 YSYEKL. The V gene lost 1 base and the J gene lost 4 bases, with 8 bases spanning the gap. This CDR3 is 15 amino acids long.

The chain combines TRBV9 with TRBJ2-1, with 12 bases identical to TRBD2. The germline V gene encodes CDR1 SGDLS and CDR2 YYNGEE. There are 19 residues in the CDR3. The trim removed 2 bases at V and 2 bases at J, leaving 11 bases unmatched. The CDR3, as DNA: TGTGCCAGCAGCGTCGGGACTAGCGGGTTGAATTGGACCTACAATGAGCAGTTCTTC. Translated: CASSVGTSGLNWTYNEQFF.

This rearrangement joins TRBV25-1 to TRBJ2-1; TRBD2 agrees at 9 bases. There are 15 residues in the CDR3. CDR1 is MGHDK and CDR2 is SYGVNS in the germline V gene. The junction had 3 bases not matched to a gene; V was cut back by 5 bases and J by 1 base. The CDR3 bases are TGTGCCAGCAGTATGCTAGCGGGGTCCTACAATGAGCAGTTCTTC. Amino acids: CASSMLAGSYNEQFF.

The chain has TRBV28 and TRBJ2-1; 7 bases match TRBD1. Germline V gene sequence: CDR1 MDHEN, CDR2 SYDVKM. V was clipped by 3 bases and J by 7 bases; unmatched bases: 9. The CDR3 has 15 residues. CDR3 sequence (DNA): TGTGCCAGCAGTTTCCCAGGGGGATCGGGAAATGAGCAGTTCTTC. Translated, it gives CASSFPGGSGNEQFF.

The rearrangement links TRBV18 to TRBJ1-4; possibly TRBD1 for D (5 bases). The CDR3 consists of 16 residues. CDR1 and CDR2 (germline): KGHSH, LQKENI. The ends were cut back, 0 bases at V and 7 bases at J, with 15 bases in the middle. The CDR3 DNA is TGTGCCAGCTCACCACCAGGAGGGCGGCAGGGTGAAAAACTGTTTTTT. Translated: CASSPPGGRQGEKLFF.

The rearrangement links TRBV2 to TRBJ2-1, with 7 bases that match TRBD1. There are 13 residues in the CDR3. CDR1 is SNHLY and CDR2 is FYNNEI in the germline V gene. Trimming at V came to 9 bases and at J to 1 base, leaving 3 bases not matched to a gene. CDR3 sequence reads: CARQGSSYNEQFF. The CDR3 nucleotides are TGTGCCAGACAGGGGTCTTCCTACAATGAGCAGTTCTTC.

This clone was counted between two and nine times. The V and J genes are TRBV15 and TRBJ2-7; D is ambiguous. CDR1 and CDR2 (germline): LNHNV, YYDKDF (reference sequence). CDR3 size: 13 residues. V lost 6 bases, J lost 6 bases, and 15 bases lay in between. In DNA form, the CDR3 reads TGTGCCACCAGGGCGTTTTCTTCCGCCGAGCAGTACTTC. Its protein product is CATRAFSSAEQYF. Full variable domain (missing parts from reference TRBV15 and TRBJ2-7): DAMVIQNPRYQVTQFGKPVTLSCSQTLNHNVMYWYQQKSSQAPKLLFHYYDKDFNNEADTPDNFQSRRPNTSFCFLDIRSPGLGDTAMYLCATRAFSSAEQYFGPGTRLTVT.

The V gene is TRBV28, the J gene TRBJ1-5; no clear D. The CDR3 loop spans 14 amino acids. Germline CDR1 MDHEN, CDR2 SYDVKM. Trimming took 3 bases from V and 7 from J, leaving 13 bases between them. DNA of the CDR3: TGTGCCAGCAGTTTCCGGGCGGAAAGACAGCCCCAGCATTTT. This translates into CASSFRAERQPQHF.

The chain combines TRBV10-2 with TRBJ2-1, with D perhaps assigned TRBD1 or TRBD2 (5 bases each). The CDR3 sequence is 15 residues long. Trimming pared 2 bases from V and 2 bases from J, leaving 10 bases between. The V gene's germline CDR1 is WSHSY and CDR2 SAAADI. The CDR3, as DNA: TGCGCCAGCAGTGAGGAGGGCAGGGCCTACAATGAGCAGTTCTTC. Amino acid sequence: CASSEEGRAYNEQFF.

The CDR3 nucleotides read TGTGCCAGCAGAACCTTCACCGGGGAGCTGTTTTTT. Translation gives CASRTFTGELFF. The chain couples TRBV2 to TRBJ2-2; D ambiguous. Trimming cost V 6 bases and J 4 bases, with 6 bases left between them. The CDR3 is 12 residues long. Germline values: CDR1 SNHLY, CDR2 FYNNEI.

The chain carries TRBV2 and TRBJ1-1, with D possibly matching TRBD1 (5 bases). Germline V gene sequence: CDR1 SNHLY, CDR2 FYNNEI. The V end was cut by 7 bases, the J end by 7 bases, with 10 bases between. The CDR3 is 11 residues long. CDR3 amino acids: CASMRQIEAFF. As DNA, the CDR3 is TGTGCCAGCATGCGACAGATTGAAGCTTTCTTT.